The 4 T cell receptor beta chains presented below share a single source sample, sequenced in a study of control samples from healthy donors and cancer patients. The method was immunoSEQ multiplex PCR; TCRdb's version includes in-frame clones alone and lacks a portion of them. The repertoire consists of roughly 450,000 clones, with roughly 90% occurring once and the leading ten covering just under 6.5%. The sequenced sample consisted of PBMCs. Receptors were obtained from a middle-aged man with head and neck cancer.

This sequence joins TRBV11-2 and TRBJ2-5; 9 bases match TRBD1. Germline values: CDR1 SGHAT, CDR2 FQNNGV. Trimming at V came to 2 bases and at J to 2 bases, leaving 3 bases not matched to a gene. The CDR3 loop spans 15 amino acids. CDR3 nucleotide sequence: TGTGCCAGCAGCTTACGGGGGACAGGGCAAGAGACCCAGTACTTC. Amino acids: CASSLRGTGQETQYF. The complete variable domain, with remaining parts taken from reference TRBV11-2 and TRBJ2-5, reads EAGVAQSPRYKIIEKRQSVAFWCNPISGHATLYWYQQILGQGPKLLIQFQNNGVVDDSQLPKDRFSAERLKGVDSTLKIQPAKLEDSAVYLCASSLRGTGQETQYFGPGTRLLVL.

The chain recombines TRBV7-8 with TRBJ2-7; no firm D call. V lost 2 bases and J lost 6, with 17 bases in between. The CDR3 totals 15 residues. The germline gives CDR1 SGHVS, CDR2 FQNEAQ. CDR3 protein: CASSLLTGVRGEQYF. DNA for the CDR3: TGTGCCAGCAGCTTATTAACGGGTGTGCGCGGCGAGCAGTACTTC.

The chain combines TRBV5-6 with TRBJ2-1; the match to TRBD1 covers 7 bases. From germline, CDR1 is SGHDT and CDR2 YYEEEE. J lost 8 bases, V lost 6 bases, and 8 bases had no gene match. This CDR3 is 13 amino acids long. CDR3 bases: TGTGCCAGCATAAAACAGGGGTTATATGAGCAGTTCTTC. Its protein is CASIKQGLYEQFF.

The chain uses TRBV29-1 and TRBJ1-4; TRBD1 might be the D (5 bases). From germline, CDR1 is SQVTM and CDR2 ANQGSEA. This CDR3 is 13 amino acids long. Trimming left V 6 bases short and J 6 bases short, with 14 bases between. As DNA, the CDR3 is TGCAGCGTGGGACGAGGGGTGGATGAAAAACTGTTTTTT. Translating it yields CSVGRGVDEKLFF.